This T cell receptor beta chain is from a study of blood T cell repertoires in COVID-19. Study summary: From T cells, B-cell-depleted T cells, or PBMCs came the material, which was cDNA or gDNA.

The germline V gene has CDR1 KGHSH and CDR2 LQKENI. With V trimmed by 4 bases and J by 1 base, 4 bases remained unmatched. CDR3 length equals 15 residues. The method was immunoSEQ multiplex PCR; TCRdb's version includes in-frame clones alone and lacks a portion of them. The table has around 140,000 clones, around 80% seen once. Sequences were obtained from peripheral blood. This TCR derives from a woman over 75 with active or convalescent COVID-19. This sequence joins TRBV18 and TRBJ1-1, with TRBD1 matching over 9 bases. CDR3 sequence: CASSLRTGENTEAFF. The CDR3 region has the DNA TGTGCCAGCTCACTCCGGACAGGGGAGAACACTGAAGCTTTCTTT.